These 32 T cell receptor beta chains were sequenced from one sample in a study of blood T cell repertoires in COVID-19. Some clones are missing from TCRdb's copy, which holds only in-frame ones; the method was immunoSEQ multiplex PCR. The table shows approximately 170,000 clones, with under 90% occurring only once. The sequencing sample was made of peripheral blood. Receptors were obtained from a woman at least 80 years old with acute or convalescent COVID-19.

The rearrangement links TRBV19 to TRBJ2-1; 10 bases agree with TRBD2. CDR3 length: 21 residues. The ends lost 4 bases at V and 2 bases at J; junction bases unmatched: 20. CDR1 and CDR2 (germline): LNHDA, SQIVND (reference sequence). The CDR3 reads CASSTAHSPRASGRTYNEQFF. The CDR3 nucleotides read TGTGCCAGTAGTACTGCCCACAGTCCCCGAGCTAGCGGGAGAACCTACAATGAGCAGTTCTTC.

The chain uses TRBV2 and TRBJ2-6; D is perhaps TRBD1 (5 bases). This CDR3 comprises 15 residues. Deletions cut 7 bases from V and 4 bases from J, with 14 bases between. Germline-derived CDR1 and CDR2 are SNHLY and FYNNEI. The CDR3 protein is CASNLQGSGANVLTF. The CDR3 DNA follows: TGTGCCAGCAACCTCCAGGGATCCGGGGCCAACGTCCTGACTTTC.

V gene TRBV4-3 combines with J gene TRBJ2-7; 7 bases are shared with TRBD1. The ends lost 0 bases at V and 1 base at J; junction bases unmatched: 6. CDR3 size: 16 residues. Germline CDR1 LGHNA, CDR2 YSLEER. In DNA, the CDR3 is TGCGCCAGCAGCCAAGATCTAGGGGGCCCTTCCTACGAGCAGTACTTC. The encoded protein is CASSQDLGGPSYEQYF.

V is TRBV2 and J is TRBJ2-6; the D gene is possibly TRBD1 (6 bases). Germline CDR1 is SNHLY and CDR2 is FYNNEI. Between the trimmed V and J ends, which lost 6 bases and 0 bases, there was a span of 9 bases. This CDR3 is built from 15 residues. CDR3 DNA: TGTGCCAGCAGAGGACAGAGCTCTGGGGCCAACGTCCTGACTTTC. Its translation is CASRGQSSGANVLTF.

The chain joins TRBV6-4 to TRBJ2-1, with 8 bases fitting TRBD2. V lost 6 bases and J lost 6; bases outside the gene matches: 4. Germline CDR1 and CDR2: MRHNA and SNTAGT. This CDR3 is 13 amino acids long. The DNA for the CDR3 is TGTGCCAGCAGCCGACGGGGGGGCAATGAGCAGTTCTTC. The encoded protein is CASSRRGGNEQFF.

This chain links TRBV7-2 with TRBJ2-5, with TRBD1 matching over 7 bases. The germline V gene encodes CDR1 SGHTA and CDR2 FQGNSA. This CDR3 spans 14 amino acids. V gave up 4 bases and J gave up 2 bases; unmatched junction bases: 4. CDR3 coding DNA: TGTGCCAGCAGCTCATTGGGACAGCAAGAGACCCAGTACTTC. It codes for CASSSLGQQETQYF.

The chain combines TRBV28 with TRBJ2-3; 9 bases are a match to TRBD2. The V gene's germline CDR1 is MDHEN and CDR2 SYDVKM. This CDR3 is built from 16 residues. V dropped 6 bases and J dropped 5; count of bases not matched to a gene: 12. The CDR3 nucleotides read TGTGCCAGCAGACCCCGGAGACTAGCGGTAGGAGATACGCAGTATTTT. This sequence encodes CASRPRRLAVGDTQYF.

This chain links TRBV4-3 with TRBJ1-5; the D gene is possibly TRBD1 (6 bases). The CDR3 length is 14 residues. V lost 4 bases and J 4 bases, leaving 11 bases between the germline ends. Germline lookup yields CDR1 LGHNA and CDR2 YSLEER. CDR3 in DNA: TGCGCCAGCAGCCGGGAGGGGGGGAATCAGCCCCAGCATTTT. As protein: CASSREGGNQPQHF.

Concerning this clone itself: The sample holds other DNA sequences that translate to the same CDR3. The V gene is TRBV18, the J gene TRBJ1-2; D remains unclear. The CDR3 is 13 residues long. CDR1 and CDR2 from the germline V gene are KGHSH and LQKENI. Trimming took 3 bases from V and 2 from J, leaving 7 bases between them. The CDR3 region is CASSPDSNYGYTF. CDR3 sequence (DNA): TGTGCCAGCTCACCGGATAGCAACTATGGCTACACCTTC.

CDR3 region: CASSFMAYEQYF. DNA of the CDR3: TGTGCCAGCAGCTTCATGGCTTACGAGCAGTACTTC. The V call is TRBV5-6, the J call TRBJ2-7; unclear D gene. CDR1 is SGHDT, CDR2 YYEEEE, per germline. Trimming shortened V by 2 bases and J by 4 bases, and 7 bases separated the two germline ends. This CDR3 has 12 residues.

V gene TRBV3-1 (or the pseudogene TRBV3-2) combines with J gene TRBJ2-7, with TRBD1 matching 8 bases. The germline V gene has CDR1 LGHDT and CDR2 YNNKEL (reference sequence). Trimming took 1 base from V and 3 from J; bases not matched to a gene: 5. The CDR3 is 15 residues long. DNA of the CDR3: TGTGCCAGCAGCCAAGGAACAGGGGGGTTCTACGAGCAGTACTTC. It codes for CASSQGTGGFYEQYF.

This chain uses TRBV21-1 with TRBJ2-7; TRBD2 is the table's D call, not checked against the DNA. TRBV21-1 is shown as a pseudogene. The CDR3 has 14 amino acids. The CDR3 coding sequence is TGTGCCAGCAGCAAAGCCGCCCTAGCCTACGAGCAGTACTTC. It yields the protein CASSKAALAYEQYF.

This clone was recorded only once. The chain recombines TRBV10-3 with TRBJ1-2, with D perhaps TRBD1 (6 bases). There are 12 residues in the CDR3. V shed 5 bases and J shed 8 bases, with 12 bases lying between them. From germline, CDR1 is ENHRY and CDR2 SYGVKD. CDR3 coding DNA: TGTGCCATCAGTCAGGGGTTGTACGGCTACACCTTC. This codes for CAISQGLYGYTF.

The CDR3 reads CASSFLRDGYEQYF. The CDR3 coding sequence is TGTGCCAGCAGTTTTTTGAGGGATGGCTACGAGCAGTACTTC. J is TRBJ2-7 and V is TRBV28; D is perhaps TRBD2 (5 bases). CDR3 length: 14 residues. Trimming shortened V by 3 bases and J by 3 bases, and 12 bases separated the two germline ends. The V gene's germline CDR1 is MDHEN and CDR2 SYDVKM.

The CDR3 nucleotides read TGTGCCAGCAGCCCCGGGTTGGGACAGGGTTTGGATGAGCAGTTCTTC. This sequence encodes CASSPGLGQGLDEQFF. The V call is TRBV9, the J call TRBJ2-1; 9 positions agree with TRBD1. The V gene's germline CDR1 is SGDLS and CDR2 YYNGEE. The junction had 13 bases not matched to a gene; V was cut back by 4 bases and J by 8 bases. The CDR3 runs 16 residues.

This clone was seen a handful of times. The chain joins TRBV28 to TRBJ2-7; 11 positions match TRBD1. The CDR3 is 14 residues long. Germline CDR1 MDHEN, CDR2 SYDVKM. Trimming took 3 bases from V and 7 from J; bases not matched to a gene: 5. DNA of the CDR3: TGTGCCAGCAGTTTCCCCGGGACAGGGGGGGAGCAGTACTTC. Translated: CASSFPGTGGEQYF.

This sequence joins TRBV11-3 and TRBJ2-3, with a tentative D call TRBD2 (6 bases). From germline, CDR1 is SGHNT and CDR2 YENEEA. The V end lost 1 base, the J end lost 0 bases, and 8 bases lay between the germline ends. This CDR3 comprises 15 residues. The CDR3 reads CASSLASESTDTQYF. Written as DNA, the CDR3 is TGTGCCAGCAGCTTAGCTAGCGAGAGCACAGATACGCAGTATTTT.

The chain carries TRBV5-4 and TRBJ1-2, with a possible D match to TRBD1 (5 bases). The CDR3 spans 14 residues. CDR1 SGHNT and CDR2 YYREEE come from the germline V gene (reference sequence). Trimming removed 0 bases at V and 5 bases at J, with 11 bases between. CDR3 sequence reads: CASSLGREGYGYTF. The CDR3 nucleotides read TGTGCCAGCAGCTTGGGCAGGGAGGGATATGGCTACACCTTC.

V gene TRBV6-1 combines with J gene TRBJ2-1; the match to TRBD2 covers 8 bases. There are 17 residues in the CDR3. Unmatched junction bases numbered 13, after V lost 4 bases and J lost 5 bases. From germline, CDR1 is MNHNS and CDR2 SASEGT. CDR3 bases: TGTGCCAGCAGTGCCCTTAGCGGGATCCTCCGCGACAATGAGCAGTTCTTC. Translation gives CASSALSGILRDNEQFF.

The chain couples TRBV9 to TRBJ2-2, with D possibly matching TRBD1 (6 bases). This CDR3 comprises 18 residues. The V end was cut by 0 bases, the J end by 5 bases, with 20 bases between. Germline V gene lookup returns CDR1 SGDLS and CDR2 YYNGEE. The CDR3 DNA sequence: TGTGCCAGCAGCGTAGCTCTGGGGGCCGACTTCGGGACCGGGGAGCTGTTTTTT. This codes for CASSVALGADFGTGELFF.

The V and J genes are TRBV6-2 or TRBV6-3 and TRBJ1-1, with no clear D. The CDR3 consists of 12 residues. Trimming left V 2 bases short and J 10 bases short, with 11 bases between. Germline V gene data show CDR1 as MNHEY and CDR2 as SVGEGT. DNA for the CDR3: TGTGCCAGCAGTTACGGGCAGGACTCAGCTTTCTTT. Residues: CASSYGQDSAFF.

The J gene is TRBJ1-6, the V gene TRBV29-1, with 8 bases lining up with TRBD1. Germline-derived CDR1 and CDR2 are SQVTM and ANQGSEA. Trimming at V came to 6 bases and at J to 8 bases, leaving 6 bases not matched to a gene. The CDR3 spans 13 residues. The CDR3 DNA is TGCAGCGTCCAGCAGGGGGCGGATTCACCCCTCCACTTT. This gives the protein CSVQQGADSPLHF.

The chain joins TRBV6-5 to TRBJ1-4; D is possibly TRBD1 (5 bases). Germline assignment: CDR1 MNHEY and CDR2 SVGAGI. Trimming shortened V by 2 bases and J by 2 bases, and 9 bases separated the two germline ends. The CDR3 totals 15 residues. The CDR3 sequence: CASSYTGGTNEKLFF. DNA for the CDR3: TGTGCCAGCAGTTACACAGGAGGGACTAATGAAAAACTGTTTTTT.

The V gene is TRBV14, the J gene TRBJ2-5; D is possibly TRBD2 (6 bases). Germline V gene data show CDR1 as SGHDN and CDR2 as FVKESK. V dropped 4 bases and J dropped 9 bases, with 15 bases sitting between them. CDR3 size: 13 residues. The CDR3 DNA reads TGTGCCAGCAGCCGTGTAGCGTCGGGGGCCCAGTACTTC. Residues: CASSRVASGAQYF.

This clone was observed a few times. The chain couples TRBV7-6 to TRBJ2-1; D remains unclear. CDR3 length equals 12 residues. Trimming took off 3 bases at V and 12 bases at J, with 12 bases between the two ends. The germline V gene has CDR1 SGHVS and CDR2 FNYEAQ. CDR3 DNA: TGTGCCAGCAGCTTTGGTCTAACTCTGCAGTTCTTC. Translating it yields CASSFGLTLQFF.

The chain has TRBV5-1 and TRBJ2-5; a weak D match, TRBD1 (6 bases). V gave up 2 bases and J gave up 0 bases, with 11 bases separating them. This CDR3 has 15 residues. Germline lookup yields CDR1 SGHRS and CDR2 YFSETQ. The CDR3 region has the DNA TGCGCCAGCAGCTTTTTACAGGGAGACCAAGAGACCCAGTACTTC. This encodes CASSFLQGDQETQYF.

This chain joins TRBV5-1 and TRBJ2-1, with 7 positions matching TRBD1. Germline CDR1 and CDR2: SGHRS and YFSETQ. This CDR3 is built from 15 residues. With V trimmed by 1 base and J by 7 bases, 8 bases remained unmatched. The CDR3 protein is CASSLRQGVANEQFF. CDR3 nucleotide sequence: TGCGCCAGCAGCTTGCGGCAGGGGGTCGCGAATGAGCAGTTCTTC.

As concerns this clone: Other DNA sequences of this sample code for an identical CDR3. This chain connects TRBV29-1 to TRBJ2-5; D ambiguous. Trimming cost V 3 bases and J 1 base, with 6 bases left between them. The CDR3 is 12 amino acids. In germline, CDR1 is SQVTM, CDR2 ANQGSEA. The DNA for the CDR3 is TGCAGCGTTGATCCGAGCCAAGAGACCCAGTACTTC. Translated: CSVDPSQETQYF. The variable domain in full, completed from reference TRBV29-1 and TRBJ2-5, reads SAVISQKPSRDICQRGTSLTIQCQVDSQVTMMFWYRQQPGQSLTLIATANQGSEATYESGFVIDKFPISRPNLTFSTLTVSNMSPEDSSIYLCSVDPSQETQYFGPGTRLLVL.

V is TRBV3-1 (or the pseudogene TRBV3-2) and J is TRBJ2-3; 11 bases agree with TRBD2. Germline trimming cut 1 base from V and 8 bases from J; bases unmatched to any gene: 11. Germline values: CDR1 LGHDT, CDR2 YNNKEL (reference sequence). This CDR3 comprises 17 residues. CDR3: CASSQVGGTSGRGTQYF. In DNA form, the CDR3 reads TGTGCCAGCAGCCAAGTAGGGGGGACTAGCGGTCGGGGTACGCAGTATTTT.

The V and J genes are TRBV19 and TRBJ2-5; 9 positions agree with TRBD1. Trimming removed 3 bases from V and 5 bases from J; junction bases left unmatched: 1. Germline loops: CDR1 LNHDA, CDR2 SQIVND (reference sequence). This CDR3 is 13 amino acids long. CDR3 amino acids: CASSIGQGETQYF. The CDR3 nucleotides read TGTGCCAGTAGTATCGGACAGGGGGAGACCCAGTACTTC.

V and J are TRBV19 and TRBJ2-3, with TRBD2 matching 14 bases. The CDR3 is 16 residues long. Germline-derived CDR1 and CDR2 are LNHDA and SQIVND (reference sequence). Unmatched junction bases numbered 10, after V lost 4 bases and J lost 10 bases. The CDR3 protein is CASSTELGLAGAAQYF. The DNA for the CDR3 is TGTGCCAGTAGTACCGAATTGGGACTAGCGGGAGCTGCGCAGTATTTT. Drawing the rest from reference TRBV19 and TRBJ2-3, the complete variable domain is DGGITQSPKYLFRKEGQNVTLSCEQNLNHDAMYWYRQDPGQGLRLIYYSQIVNDFQKGDIAEGYSVSREKKESFPLTVTSAQKNPTAFYLCASSTELGLAGAAQYFGPGTRLTVL.

The chain joins TRBV6-5 to TRBJ1-5; the match to TRBD1 covers 10 bases. The CDR3 loop spans 16 amino acids. Trimming removed 0 bases from V and 6 bases from J; junction bases left unmatched: 5. The germline V gene encodes CDR1 MNHEY and CDR2 SVGAGI. CDR3 in amino acids: CASSYSGTGDRQPQHF. CDR3 sequence (DNA): TGTGCCAGCAGTTACTCGGGGACAGGGGATCGTCAGCCCCAGCATTTT.